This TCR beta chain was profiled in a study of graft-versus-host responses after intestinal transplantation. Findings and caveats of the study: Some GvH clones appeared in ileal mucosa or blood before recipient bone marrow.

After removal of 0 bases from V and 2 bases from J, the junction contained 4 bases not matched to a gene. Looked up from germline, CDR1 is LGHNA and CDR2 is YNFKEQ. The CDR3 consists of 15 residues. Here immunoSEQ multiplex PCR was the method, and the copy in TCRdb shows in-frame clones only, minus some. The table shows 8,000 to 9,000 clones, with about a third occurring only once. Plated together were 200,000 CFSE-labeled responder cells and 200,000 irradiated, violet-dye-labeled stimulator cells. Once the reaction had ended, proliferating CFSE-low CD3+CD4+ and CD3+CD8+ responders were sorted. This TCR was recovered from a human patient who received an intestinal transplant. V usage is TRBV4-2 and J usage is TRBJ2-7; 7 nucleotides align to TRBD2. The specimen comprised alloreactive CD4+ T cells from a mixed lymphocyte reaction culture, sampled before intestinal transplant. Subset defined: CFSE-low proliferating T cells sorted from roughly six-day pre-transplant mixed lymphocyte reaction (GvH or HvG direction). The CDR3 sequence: CASSQDGGGTYEQYF. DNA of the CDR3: TGTGCCAGCAGCCAAGATGGGGGGGGAACCTACGAGCAGTACTTC.